This TCR beta chain was recovered during a study of shared clonotypes between healthy human individuals. The data were produced by immunoSEQ multiplex PCR, yet TCRdb's version contains in-frame clones alone and is incomplete. The sample lists 2 million to 2.5 million clones, 90% to 95% occurring once. The ends were cut back, 6 bases at V and 4 bases at J, with 16 bases in the middle. Looked up from germline, CDR1 is MNHEY and CDR2 is SMNVEV (reference sequence). The CDR3 is 14 amino acids. The rearrangement links TRBV27 to TRBJ2-7; unclear D gene. The receptor comes from a man younger than 30 in good health. Some clones in this sample may be carry-over from other donors' samples. Sequenced: naive CD4+ T cells from PBMCs. Subset: CD45RA+ positively selected. CDR3 nucleotide sequence: TGTGCCAGCAGGGCTGGGTTGGAACGGTACGAGCAGTACTTC. It specifies CASRAGLERYEQYF.